This TCR beta chain was identified in a study of long-term antiretroviral therapy in people with HIV. Whole-study findings and limits: Following ART, diversity rose but still fell short of transplant donor controls. Neither ART adherence, viral resistance nor therapy changes were documented.

Turning to this clone: No antigen is known for it.

Trimming stripped 5 bases from V and 3 bases from J, with 11 bases between. CDR3 length: 13 amino acids. Per the germline V gene, CDR1 is KGHSH and CDR2 is LQKENI. With survey level as its setting, the immunoSEQ assay was v3.0. Assay used: immunoSEQ multiplex PCR; TCRdb lists only in-frame clones, some missing. The top ten clones hold less than 5% of a sample with about 28,000 clones, approximately 85% of them seen once. The TCR sequence derives from a man younger than 35 with HIV. The sequencing used unsorted PBMCs, collected 0.8 years before starting antiretroviral therapy. V gene TRBV18 combines with J gene TRBJ2-7; tentative D call: TRBD2 (5 bases). The DNA of the CDR3 is TGTGCCAGCTCAACCGCCGAGGGCTACGAGCAGTACTTC. This gives the protein CASSTAEGYEQYF.